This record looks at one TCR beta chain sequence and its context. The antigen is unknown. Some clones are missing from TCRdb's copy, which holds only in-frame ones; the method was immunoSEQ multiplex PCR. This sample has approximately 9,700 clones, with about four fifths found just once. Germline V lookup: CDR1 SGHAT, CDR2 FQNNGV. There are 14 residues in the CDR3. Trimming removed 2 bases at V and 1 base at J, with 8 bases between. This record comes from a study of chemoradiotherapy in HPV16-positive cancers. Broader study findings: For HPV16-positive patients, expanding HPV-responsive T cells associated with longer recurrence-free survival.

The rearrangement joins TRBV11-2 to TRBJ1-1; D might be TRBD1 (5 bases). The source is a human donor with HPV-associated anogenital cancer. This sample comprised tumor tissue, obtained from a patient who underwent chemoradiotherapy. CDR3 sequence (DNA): TGTGCCAGCAGCTTAACGGGGGGGAACACTGAAGCTTTCTTT. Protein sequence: CASSLTGGNTEAFF.